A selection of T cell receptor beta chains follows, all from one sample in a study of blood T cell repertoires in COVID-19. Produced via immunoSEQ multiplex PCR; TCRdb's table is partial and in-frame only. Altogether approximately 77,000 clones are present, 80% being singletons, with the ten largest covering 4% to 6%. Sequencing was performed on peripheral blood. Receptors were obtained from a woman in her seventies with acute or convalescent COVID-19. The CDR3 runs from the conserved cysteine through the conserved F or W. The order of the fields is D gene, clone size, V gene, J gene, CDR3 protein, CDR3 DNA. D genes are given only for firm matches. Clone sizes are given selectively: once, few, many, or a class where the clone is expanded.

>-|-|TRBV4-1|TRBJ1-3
CASSQDLRRLSGNTIYF
TGCGCCAGCAGCCAAGATTTGAGGCGCCTCTCTGGAAACACCATATATTTT
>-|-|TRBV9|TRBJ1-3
CASSVGLGNTIYF
TGTGCCAGCAGCGTAGGACTCGGAAACACCATATATTTT
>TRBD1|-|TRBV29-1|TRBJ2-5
CSVRPGQGQETQYF
TGCAGCGTTCGCCCGGGACAGGGGCAAGAGACCCAGTACTTC
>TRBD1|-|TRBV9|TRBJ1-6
CASSSDGQGESPLHF
TGTGCCAGCAGCTCTGACGGACAGGGTGAATCACCCCTCCACTTT
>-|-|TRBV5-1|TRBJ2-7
CASSLGQAPYEQYF
TGCGCCAGCAGCTTGGGGCAGGCCCCCTACGAGCAGTACTTC
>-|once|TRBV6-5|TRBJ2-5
CASSYTGTWQETQYF
TGTGCCAGCAGTTATACCGGGACTTGGCAAGAGACCCAGTACTTC
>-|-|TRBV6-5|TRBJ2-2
CASSTGTGELFF
TGTGCCAGCAGCACGGGCACCGGGGAGCTGTTTTTT
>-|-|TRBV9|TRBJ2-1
CASSPPTGEEDEQFF
TGTGCCAGCAGCCCACCTACGGGGGAGGAGGATGAGCAGTTCTTC
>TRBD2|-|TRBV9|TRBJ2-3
CASSARPGLGTDTQYF
TGTGCCAGCAGCGCAAGACCGGGACTAGGCACAGATACGCAGTATTTT
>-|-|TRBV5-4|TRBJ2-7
CASSPGPGREILQYF
TGTGCCAGCAGCCCGGGCCCGGGACGGGAGATTTTGCAGTACTTC
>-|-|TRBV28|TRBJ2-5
CASSLSTAQYF
TGTGCCAGCAGTCTATCCACGGCCCAGTACTTC
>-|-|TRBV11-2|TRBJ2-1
CASSLREDEQFF
TGTGCCAGCAGCTTACGAGAAGATGAGCAGTTCTTC
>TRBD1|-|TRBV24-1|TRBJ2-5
CATSDMDRGYQETQYF
TGTGCCACCAGTGACATGGACAGGGGGTACCAAGAGACCCAGTACTTC
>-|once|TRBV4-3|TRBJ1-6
CASSLKVAGSSYNSPLHF
TGCGCCAGCAGCCTAAAAGTGGCAGGCAGCTCCTATAATTCACCCCTCCACTTT
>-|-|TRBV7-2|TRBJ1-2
CASSPTRQVDGYTF
TGTGCCAGCAGCCCTACCCGACAGGTCGATGGCTACACCTTC
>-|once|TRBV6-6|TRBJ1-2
CASSNLGGYTF
TGTGCCAGCAGCAACCTCGGGGGCTACACCTTC
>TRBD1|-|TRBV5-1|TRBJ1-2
CASSLEGTGPGYGYTF
TGCGCCAGCAGCTTGGAAGGGACAGGGCCTGGCTATGGCTACACCTTC
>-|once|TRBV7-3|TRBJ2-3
CASSSVALPGDTQYF
TGTGCCAGCAGCTCGGTAGCGCTACCTGGGGATACGCAGTATTTT